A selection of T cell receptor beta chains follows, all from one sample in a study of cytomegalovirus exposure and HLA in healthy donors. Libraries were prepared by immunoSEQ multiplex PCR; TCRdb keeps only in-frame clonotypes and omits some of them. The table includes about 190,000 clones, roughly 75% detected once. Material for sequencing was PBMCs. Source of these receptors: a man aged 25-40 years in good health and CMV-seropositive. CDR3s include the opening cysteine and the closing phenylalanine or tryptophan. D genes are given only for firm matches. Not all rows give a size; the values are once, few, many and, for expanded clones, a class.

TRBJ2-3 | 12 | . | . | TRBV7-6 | CASSLPVDTQYF | TGTGCCAGCAGCTTACCAGTGGATACGCAGTATTTT
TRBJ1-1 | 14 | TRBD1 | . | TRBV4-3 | CASSQAAGGTEAFF | TGCGCCAGCAGCCAAGCGGCAGGGGGGACTGAAGCTTTCTTT
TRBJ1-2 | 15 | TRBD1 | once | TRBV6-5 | CASRPPGQGAYGYTF | TGTGCCAGCAGACCACCGGGACAGGGAGCCTATGGCTACACCTTC
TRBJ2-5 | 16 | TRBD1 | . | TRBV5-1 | CASSGTGTGGVETQYF | TGCGCCAGCAGCGGAACCGGGACAGGGGGCGTAGAGACCCAGTACTTC
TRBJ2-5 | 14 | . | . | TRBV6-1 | CASSEWGRVETQYF | TGTGCCAGCAGTGAGTGGGGGCGGGTGGAGACCCAGTACTTC
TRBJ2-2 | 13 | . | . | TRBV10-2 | CASSEVGAGELFF | TGCGCCAGCAGTGAAGTGGGGGCGGGGGAGCTGTTTTTT
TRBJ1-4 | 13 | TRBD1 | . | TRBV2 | CASETGLNEKLFF | TGTGCCAGCGAGACAGGGCTAAATGAAAAACTGTTTTTT
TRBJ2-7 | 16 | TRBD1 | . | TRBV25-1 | CASSGPLGDRRNEQYF | TGTGCCAGCAGTGGGCCCCTCGGGGACAGGAGGAACGAGCAGTACTTC
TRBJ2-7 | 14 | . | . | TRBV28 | CASSKPQIRDEQYF | TGTGCCAGCAGCAAACCACAAATCAGGGACGAGCAGTACTTC
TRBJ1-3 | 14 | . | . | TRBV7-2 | CASSAMISGNTIYF | TGTGCCAGCAGCGCTATGATCTCTGGAAACACCATATATTTT
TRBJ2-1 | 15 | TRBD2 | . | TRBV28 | CASSFTLAGDNEQFF | TGTGCCAGCAGTTTTACACTAGCGGGAGACAATGAGCAGTTCTTC
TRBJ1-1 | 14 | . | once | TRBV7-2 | CASSFNSLNTEAFF | TGTGCCAGCAGCTTCAACAGCCTGAACACTGAAGCTTTCTTT
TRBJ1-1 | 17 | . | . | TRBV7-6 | CASSPGSTARPTTEAFF | TGTGCCAGCAGCCCTGGGTCTACAGCCCGTCCCACCACTGAAGCTTTCTTT
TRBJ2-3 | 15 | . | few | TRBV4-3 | CASSQGRGTSDTQYF | TGCGCCAGCAGCCAAGGCCGGGGGACTTCAGATACGCAGTATTTT
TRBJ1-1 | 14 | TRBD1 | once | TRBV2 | CASSFNRGSTEAFF | TGTGCCAGCAGCTTTAACAGGGGGAGCACTGAAGCTTTCTTT
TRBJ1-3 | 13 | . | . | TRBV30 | CAWSTNSGNTIYF | TGTGCCTGGAGTACTAATTCTGGAAACACCATATATTTT
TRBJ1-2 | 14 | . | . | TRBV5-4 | CASSLVSGNYGYTF | TGTGCCAGCAGCTTGGTTTCAGGGAACTATGGCTACACCTTC
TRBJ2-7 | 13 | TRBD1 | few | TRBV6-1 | CATQGDRVYEQYF | TGTGCCACGCAGGGGGACAGGGTCTACGAGCAGTACTTC
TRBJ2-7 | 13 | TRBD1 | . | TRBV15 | CATSSPDRGAQYF | TGTGCCACCAGCAGTCCAGACAGGGGGGCGCAGTACTTC
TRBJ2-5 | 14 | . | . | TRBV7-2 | CASSLKGLLETQYF | TGTGCCAGCAGCTTGAAGGGGCTGTTAGAGACCCAGTACTTC
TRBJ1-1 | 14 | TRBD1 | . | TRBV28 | CASSDRQGYTEAFF | TGTGCCAGCAGCGACCGACAGGGATATACTGAAGCTTTCTTT
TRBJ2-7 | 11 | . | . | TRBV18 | CASSPQYEQYF | TGTGCCAGCTCACCCCAATACGAGCAGTACTTC
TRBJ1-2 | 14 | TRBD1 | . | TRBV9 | CASSVNRGHDGYTF | TGTGCCAGCAGCGTAAACAGGGGGCACGATGGCTACACCTTC
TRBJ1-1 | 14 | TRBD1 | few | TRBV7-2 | CASSLPNQGARAFF | TGTGCCAGCAGCTTACCAAATCAGGGGGCGAGGGCTTTCTTT
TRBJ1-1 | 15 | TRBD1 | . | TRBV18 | CASSPRGQGNTEAFF | TGTGCCAGCTCACCACGGGGACAGGGGAACACTGAAGCTTTCTTT
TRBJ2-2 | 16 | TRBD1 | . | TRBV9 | CASSVGGRGRTGELFF | TGTGCCAGCAGCGTAGGGGGCAGGGGGCGCACCGGGGAGCTGTTTTTT
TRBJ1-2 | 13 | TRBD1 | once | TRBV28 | CASGQVANYGYTF | TGTGCCAGCGGACAGGTGGCGAACTATGGCTACACCTTC
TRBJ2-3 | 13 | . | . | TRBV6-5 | CASSYSSPGPQYF | TGTGCCAGCAGTTACTCGAGCCCCGGTCCGCAGTATTTT
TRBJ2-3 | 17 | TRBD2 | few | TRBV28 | CASSDGMGGISTDTQYF | TGTGCCAGCAGCGACGGAATGGGAGGGATTAGCACAGATACGCAGTATTTT
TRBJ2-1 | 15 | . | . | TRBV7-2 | CASTDWAGSSSEQFF | TGTGCCAGCACCGACTGGGCGGGGTCGAGTAGTGAGCAGTTCTTC
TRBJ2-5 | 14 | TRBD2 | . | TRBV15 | CATSGTTTQETQYF | TGTGCCACCAGCGGGACTACGACACAAGAGACCCAGTACTTC
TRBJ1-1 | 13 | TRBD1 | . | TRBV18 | CASSHDRVTEAFF | TGTGCCAGCTCCCACGACAGGGTAACTGAAGCTTTCTTT
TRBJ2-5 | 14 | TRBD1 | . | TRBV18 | CASSPTGLGETQYF | TGTGCCAGCTCACCGACAGGGCTGGGAGAGACCCAGTACTTC
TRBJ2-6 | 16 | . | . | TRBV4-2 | CASSPEVHSGANVLTF | TGTGCCAGCAGCCCCGAGGTTCACTCTGGGGCCAACGTCCTGACTTTC
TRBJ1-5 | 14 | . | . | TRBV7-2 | CASSLGQSYQPQHF | TGTGCCAGCAGCCTGGGGCAGAGCTATCAGCCCCAGCATTTT
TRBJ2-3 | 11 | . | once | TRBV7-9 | CASSQADTQYF | TGTGCCAGCAGCCAGGCAGATACGCAGTATTTT
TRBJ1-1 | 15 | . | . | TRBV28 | CASSPPGRRSTEAFF | TGTGCCAGCAGTCCCCCCGGGAGGAGGAGCACTGAAGCTTTCTTT
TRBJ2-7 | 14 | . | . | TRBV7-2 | CASSSSVPVYEQYF | TGTGCCAGCAGCTCAAGTGTTCCAGTCTACGAGCAGTACTTC
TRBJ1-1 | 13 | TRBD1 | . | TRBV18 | CASSQGAGAEAFF | TGTGCCAGCTCACAGGGGGCTGGCGCTGAAGCTTTCTTT
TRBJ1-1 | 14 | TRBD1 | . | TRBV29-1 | CSVDRGQGSTEAFF | TGCAGCGTTGACCGGGGACAGGGATCTACTGAAGCTTTCTTT
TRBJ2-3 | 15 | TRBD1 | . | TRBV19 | CASSMDRGGTDTQYF | TGTGCCAGTAGTATGGACAGGGGGGGCACAGATACGCAGTATTTT
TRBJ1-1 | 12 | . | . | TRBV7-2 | CASSLVIQEAFF | TGTGCCAGCAGCTTAGTGATCCAGGAAGCTTTCTTT
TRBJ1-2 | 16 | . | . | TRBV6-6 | CASSTGLILANYGYTF | TGTGCCAGCAGTACCGGACTGATTCTAGCTAACTATGGCTACACCTTC
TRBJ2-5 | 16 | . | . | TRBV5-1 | CASSSTGTSARETQYF | TGCGCCAGCAGCTCCACGGGAACCAGTGCGAGGGAGACCCAGTACTTC
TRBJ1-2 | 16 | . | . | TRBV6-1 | CASSEAGRGGGYGYTF | TGTGCCAGCAGTGAAGCGGGACGGGGAGGAGGCTATGGCTACACCTTC